This TCR beta chain appears in the sequencing data of a study of blood T cell repertoires in COVID-19. About the research overall: Material from acute and convalescent COVID-19 was sourced from the United States, Italy and Spain. T cells, B-cell-depleted T cells, or PBMCs provided the cDNA or gDNA that served as material.

Authors' data handling: Amplification of reference gene primers provided the estimated nucleated cell counts. Measured with immunoSEQ multiplex PCR; TCRdb has only the in-frame clones, and not every one. D and trimming were read from the DNA, whereas the V and J calls and clone size are those reported in that table. The profile shows about 130,000 clones, 70% to 85% of them singletons. The material sequenced was peripheral blood. The sequence was collected from a woman aged 55 to 70 with acute or convalescent COVID-19.

The CDR3 sequence: CAWSVLGGDQPQHF. The CDR3 DNA follows: TGTGCCTGGAGTGTACTAGGGGGGGATCAGCCCCAGCATTTT. The chain links TRBV30 to TRBJ1-5; D might be TRBD1 (6 bases). This CDR3 has 14 residues. The germline gives CDR1 GTSNPN, CDR2 SVGIG (reference sequence). V lost 0 bases to trimming and J lost 5 bases, with 11 bases between them.